This paragraph covers one TCR beta chain sequence. The antigen is undetermined. The record originates from a study of T cells expressing NK-cell markers. Study-wide context: Eight donors were sequenced, of whom seven were HCMV-seropositive, while the remaining one was HCMV-seronegative.

General study results and limits: Where a handful of donors were concerned, these clonotypes also led the CD3+CD56-NKG2C+ fraction.

For each CDR3 protein, TCRdb gives one entry from its re-call of the 5' RACE reads, without DNA. The data show about 410,000 distinct CDR3 sequences, and the top ten clones hold about 10%. The clonotype comes from a woman between 45 and 65 years old in good health. Sequenced sample: blood T cells: a sorted CD56 or NKG2C T cell subset, CD4+ or CD8+ T cells, or bulk PBMC T cells (not recorded which).

The CDR3 here is CASSFRLAGDQEQFF. The rearrangement joins TRBV5-1 to TRBJ2-1; there is no DNA to check the TCRdb D call of TRBD2. Germline values: CDR1 SGHRS, CDR2 YFSETQ. The length of the CDR3 is 15 residues.